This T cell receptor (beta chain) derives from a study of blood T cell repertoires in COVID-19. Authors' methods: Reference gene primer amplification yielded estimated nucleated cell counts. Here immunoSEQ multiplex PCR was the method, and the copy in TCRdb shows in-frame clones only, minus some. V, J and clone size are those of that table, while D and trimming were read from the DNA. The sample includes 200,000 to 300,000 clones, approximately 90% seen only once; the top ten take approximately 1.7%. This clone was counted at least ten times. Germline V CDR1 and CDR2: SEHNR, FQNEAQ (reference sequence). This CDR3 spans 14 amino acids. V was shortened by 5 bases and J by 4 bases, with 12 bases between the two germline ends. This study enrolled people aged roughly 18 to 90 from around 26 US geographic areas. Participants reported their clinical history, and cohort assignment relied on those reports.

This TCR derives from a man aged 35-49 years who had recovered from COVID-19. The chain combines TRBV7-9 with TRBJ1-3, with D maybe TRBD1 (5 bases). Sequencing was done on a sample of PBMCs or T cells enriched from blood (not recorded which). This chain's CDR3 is CASSINRQGNTIYF. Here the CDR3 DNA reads TGTGCCAGCAGCATCAACAGACAGGGAAACACCATATATTTT. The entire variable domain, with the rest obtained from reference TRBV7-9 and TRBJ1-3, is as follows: DTGVSQNPRHKITKRGQNVTFRCDPISEHNRLYWYRQTLGQGPEFLTYFQNEAQLEKSRLLSDRFSAERPKGSFSTLEIQRTEQGDSAMYLCASSINRQGNTIYFGEGSWLTVV.